This is a list of T cell receptor beta chains from one sample in a study of blood T cell repertoires in COVID-19. TCRdb's table, derived via immunoSEQ multiplex PCR, lists solely in-frame clones and lacks some. The sample holds over 200,000 clones, about nine tenths seen once. The sample comprised peripheral blood. The origin of the receptors is a man older than 75 with acute or convalescent COVID-19. CDR3s include the opening cysteine and the closing phenylalanine or tryptophan. A D gene is named only where the DNA matches it firmly. Clone size is not always given. Where it is, it says once, few, many or a class for expanded clones.

TRBD2 | TRBJ2-5 | TRBV11-3 | - | TGTGCCAGCAGCTCGGCAGGTAAAGGACTAGCGGGAGGAGGTGGGGAGACCCAGTACTTC | CASSSAGKGLAGGGGETQYF
TRBD2 | TRBJ2-1 | TRBV4-2 | once | TGTGCCAGCAGCCAAGATACTGGGACTAGCCTTTACAATGAGCAGTTCTTC | CASSQDTGTSLYNEQFF
TRBD1 | TRBJ2-5 | TRBV5-1 | - | TGCGCCAGCAGCGGCAGGACAGGGAGCCAAGAGACCCAGTACTTC | CASSGRTGSQETQYF
TRBD1 | TRBJ1-1 | TRBV2 | - | TGTGCCAGCAGGCCGACAGGGGTGAGTGAAGCTTTCTTT | CASRPTGVSEAFF
- | TRBJ2-4 | TRBV11-2 | - | TGTGCCAGCAGCTTAACGGGAGTCGGAAACATTCAGTACTTC | CASSLTGVGNIQYF
TRBD2 | TRBJ2-2 | TRBV18 | - | TGTGCCAGCTCACCACCGGTACTAGCGGGATACACCGGGGAGCTGTTTTTT | CASSPPVLAGYTGELFF
- | TRBJ1-2 | TRBV5-1 | - | TGCGCCAGCAGCTTCCTCGGGGAAAATAACTATGGCTACACCTTC | CASSFLGENNYGYTF
- | TRBJ1-1 | TRBV11-2 | few | TGTGCCAGCAGCCCCCGACTAAACACTGAAGCTTTCTTT | CASSPRLNTEAFF
TRBD2 | TRBJ2-1 | TRBV7-9 | - | TGTGCCAGCAGCCTCGCTACCCGGGGGGGGTTCTTC | CASSLATRGGFF
- | TRBJ2-5 | TRBV11-2 | - | TGTGCCAGCAGCCCCTTGGCACAGCTCTTGGAGACCCAGTACTTC | CASSPLAQLLETQYF
- | TRBJ1-2 | TRBV7-9 | - | TGTGCCAGCAGTCGACTCGGGGGGAGGGATAACTATGGCTACACCTTC | CASSRLGGRDNYGYTF
- | TRBJ2-1 | TRBV7-8 | - | TGTGCCAGCAGCTCCAATCAGGGAAGGGGGTACAATGAGCAGTTCTTC | CASSSNQGRGYNEQFF
TRBD2 | TRBJ2-5 | TRBV30 | - | TGTGCCGCACAGCCGGGACTAGCGGAACAAGAGACCCAGTACTTC | CAAQPGLAEQETQYF
TRBD2 | TRBJ2-3 | TRBV5-1 | few | TGCGCCAGCAGTTCTTCTAGCGGGGGTAGCACAGATACGCAGTATTTT | CASSSSSGGSTDTQYF
TRBD1 | TRBJ1-2 | TRBV12-5 | few | TGTGCTAGTGGTTTGATTCGACAGGGGACGGCTTACTATGGCTACACCTTC | CASGLIRQGTAYYGYTF
- | TRBJ2-5 | TRBV18 | - | TGTGCCAGCTCACCACCTGGGGCCGGGAGTGAGACCCAGTACTTC | CASSPPGAGSETQYF
TRBD2 | TRBJ2-1 | TRBV6-5 | - | TGTGCCAGCCACCTCGGGCTAGCGGGAACCGGTGAGCAGTTCTTC | CASHLGLAGTGEQFF
TRBD2 | TRBJ2-2 | TRBV7-8 | - | TGTGCCAGCAGCATCAGGCCCCCCGCGACTAGCTTGGCCGGGGAGCTGTTTTTT | CASSIRPPATSLAGELFF
TRBD1 | TRBJ2-7 | TRBV19 | - | TGTGCCAGTAATGATGGAGGGACAGGGGACTACGAGCAGTACTTC | CASNDGGTGDYEQYF
TRBD1 | TRBJ1-1 | TRBV6-4 | - | TGTGCCAGCAGTGTCCAGGGGGGGAACACTGAAGCTTTCTTT | CASSVQGGNTEAFF
TRBD1 | TRBJ1-5 | TRBV6-1 | - | TGTGCCAGCAGGGGACAGGGGGCGAGGCAGCCCCAGCATTTT | CASRGQGARQPQHF
- | TRBJ1-1 | TRBV24-1 | - | TGTGCCACCCGAGGGATGAACACTGAAGCTTTCTTT | CATRGMNTEAFF
TRBD1 | TRBJ2-7 | TRBV5-8 | few | TGTGCCAGCAGCTTGGTTGGGACAGCCTCCTACGAGCAGTACTTC | CASSLVGTASYEQYF
- | TRBJ1-4 | TRBV28 | - | TGTGCCAGCAGGCGTGGGGGGACAACTAATGAAAAACTGTTTTTT | CASRRGGTTNEKLFF
TRBD2 | TRBJ2-1 | TRBV19 | - | TGTGCCAGTAGTAAGGTTGTGGGGAGCGGGAGTTTCTACAATGAGCAGTTCTTC | CASSKVVGSGSFYNEQFF
TRBD1 | TRBJ1-3 | TRBV10-3 | once | TGTGCCATCAGTGCAGGGGGGCCTGGAAACACCATATATTTT | CAISAGGPGNTIYF
- | TRBJ1-1 | TRBV11-2 | - | TGTGCCAGCAGCTGGACCGGGGAGGGGGGCACTGAAGCTTTCTTT | CASSWTGEGGTEAFF
TRBD1 | TRBJ2-2 | TRBV7-7 | - | TGTGCTAGCAGCCCTCGTCCGGACAGGGGGAGCGGGGAGCTGTTTTTT | CASSPRPDRGSGELFF
TRBD1 | TRBJ1-1 | TRBV5-5 | - | TGTGCCAGCAGCTGGGGACAGCGGAACACTGAAGCTTTCTTT | CASSWGQRNTEAFF
TRBD2 | TRBJ2-1 | TRBV10-1 | - | TGCGCCCGCCAGCAAGCGGGAGTAGGAAATGAGCAGTTCTTC | CARQQAGVGNEQFF
TRBD1 | TRBJ2-6 | TRBV18 | - | TGTGCCAGCTCATCCCGACAGGGGGCGGAAACTTTGTCTGGGGCCAACGTCCTGACTTTC | CASSSRQGAETLSGANVLTF
- | TRBJ2-1 | TRBV5-5 | - | TGTGCCAGCAGCCCCGCCAGCTCCTACAATGAGCAGTTCTTC | CASSPASSYNEQFF
TRBD2 | TRBJ2-1 | TRBV5-1 | - | TGCGCCAGCAGCCCGCATGCCGCTAGCGGGAGCAGAGCTGAGCAGTTCTTC | CASSPHAASGSRAEQFF
TRBD1 | TRBJ1-1 | TRBV27 | - | TGTGCCAGCAGTCCCCAAAGGACAGGGATTGAAGCTTTCTTT | CASSPQRTGIEAFF
- | TRBJ2-5 | TRBV28 | once | TGTGCCAGCAGTTTATACGCCCCAACTCAGCCCGAGGGACAACAAGAGACCCAGTACTTC | CASSLYAPTQPEGQQETQYF
- | TRBJ2-1 | TRBV18 | - | TGTGCCAGCTCACAAGTCCAGGGGAGCCACAATGAGCAGTTCTTC | CASSQVQGSHNEQFF
TRBD1 | TRBJ1-6 | TRBV5-1 | - | TGCGCCAGCAACCCCGACAGGGGGAATTCACCCCTCCACTTT | CASNPDRGNSPLHF
TRBD1 | TRBJ2-7 | TRBV6-5 | - | TGTGCCAGCAGGGGGACAGGCAACGCCTACGAGCAGTACTTC | CASRGTGNAYEQYF
TRBD1 | TRBJ2-7 | TRBV12-3/TRBV12-4 | - | TGTGCCAGCAGTCACAGGGGGCTCTACGAGCAGTACTTC | CASSHRGLYEQYF
- | TRBJ1-1 | TRBV7-2 | - | TGTGCCAGCAGCTTGGGGACAAGGGTGAACACTGAAGCTTTCTTT | CASSLGTRVNTEAFF
- | TRBJ1-1 | TRBV5-1 | - | TGCGCCAGCAGCTTGACAGGAACCCCGAACACTGAAGCTTTCTTT | CASSLTGTPNTEAFF
TRBD2 | TRBJ2-3 | TRBV7-2 | - | TGTGCCAGCAGCTTGGATGGCCTAGCGGCCAGCACAGATACGCAGTATTTT | CASSLDGLAASTDTQYF
TRBD1 | TRBJ1-5 | TRBV7-4 | - | TGTGCCAGCAGCTGTAACAGGGGCGGCACTCAGCCCCAGCATTTT | CASSCNRGGTQPQHF
- | TRBJ1-1 | TRBV5-1 | - | TGCGCCAGCAGCTTGGGGGCAGCCATGAACACTGAAGCTTTCTTT | CASSLGAAMNTEAFF
- | TRBJ1-5 | TRBV7-2 | few | TGTGCCAGCAGCCAACGACACGATAGCAATCAGCCCCAGCATTTT | CASSQRHDSNQPQHF
- | TRBJ2-7 | TRBV30 | - | TGTGCCTGGATGGCCGCGGGTGCCTCCGAGCAGTACTTC | CAWMAAGASEQYF
- | TRBJ2-2 | TRBV21-1 | - | TGTGCCAGCAGCAAACGAACCGGCCCCCGGGACAGGGCCGATAGGAACACCGGGGAGCTGTTTTTT | CASSKRTGPRDRADRNTGELFF
- | TRBJ1-1 | TRBV12-3/TRBV12-4 | - | TGTGCCAGCAGTTTTCAGGGTACTGAAGCTTTCTTT | CASSFQGTEAFF
- | TRBJ1-4 | TRBV19 | - | TGTGCCAGTAATTCGGGATTTTTGACTAATGAAAAACTGTTTTTT | CASNSGFLTNEKLFF
TRBD1 | TRBJ2-7 | TRBV9 | - | TGTGCCAGCAGCGTGATGGGTACGGTCGGGACAGGCGAGCAGTACTTC | CASSVMGTVGTGEQYF
TRBD2 | TRBJ2-1 | TRBV5-1 | - | TGCGCCAGCAGCCCGTCCGGGACTAGCGGCTCCTACAATGAGCAGTTCTTC | CASSPSGTSGSYNEQFF
- | TRBJ2-1 | TRBV11-2 | - | TGTGCCAGCAGCTTAGTGCGGGAGCAGTTCTTC | CASSLVREQFF
TRBD1 | TRBJ2-3 | TRBV29-1 | few | TGCAGCGTAGACAGGGGGGATACGCAGTATTTT | CSVDRGDTQYF
- | TRBJ2-2 | TRBV9 | - | TGTGCCAGCAAACCCGCTTCAGGGCGCACCGGGGAGCTGTTTTTT | CASKPASGRTGELFF
- | TRBJ2-3 | TRBV19 | - | TGTGCCAGTAGTTTTGCGACAGGGTCGGGGGAGAGGAACACAGATACGCAGTATTTT | CASSFATGSGERNTDTQYF